The source of this TCR beta chain is a study of blood T cell repertoires in COVID-19. Study-level information: T cells, B-cell-depleted T cells, or PBMCs supplied cDNA or gDNA.

The CDR3 loop spans 16 amino acids. Unmatched junction bases numbered 5, after V lost 0 bases and J lost 7 bases. The V gene's germline CDR1 is KGHSH and CDR2 LQKENI. In the study's own analysis: Amplifying reference gene primers gave estimates of nucleated cell counts. TCRdb's copy holds only in-frame clones and misses some; the assay was immunoSEQ multiplex PCR. The DNA gave D and trimming, while V, J and clone size come from that table. The table records roughly 480,000 clones, roughly 89% of them present only once. Enrolled during active infection, Seattle patients were then followed longitudinally. This clone was counted only a few times.

This chain joins TRBV18 and TRBJ2-7, with 14 positions matching TRBD2. This TCR was sampled from a man younger than 35 with COVID-19, enrolled during active disease. What was sequenced was peripheral blood. As DNA, the CDR3 is TGTGCCAGCTCACCACCGGGGACTAGCGGGAGTTTAGAGCAGTACTTC. Its protein product is CASSPPGTSGSLEQYF.